The rows below give T cell receptor beta chains drawn from one sample of a study of long-term antiretroviral therapy in people with HIV. Clones were read by immunoSEQ multiplex PCR, and TCRdb kept only the in-frame ones, dropping some. The sample has approximately 36,000 clones, over 70% seen once; the top ten hold under 7.5%. Sample: unsorted PBMCs, taken 0.6 years after starting antiretroviral therapy. Receptors originate from a man younger than 35 with HIV. Each CDR3 is given with its conserved first and last residue. The order of the fields is D gene, clone size, V gene, J gene, CDR3 protein. D genes are given only for firm matches. Part of the rows lack a size; the others show once, few, many or a class for expanded clones.

D gene: -
clone size: -
V gene: TRBV2
J gene: TRBJ1-4
CDR3 protein: CASSDVGAEKLFF

D gene: -
clone size: few
V gene: TRBV2
J gene: TRBJ2-7
CDR3 protein: CASGTYEQYF

D gene: TRBD2
clone size: -
V gene: TRBV5-1
J gene: TRBJ2-1
CDR3 protein: CASKDGLAGRGEQFF

D gene: TRBD2
clone size: few
V gene: TRBV5-4
J gene: TRBJ2-7
CDR3 protein: CASSSGGAEQYF

D gene: -
clone size: -
V gene: TRBV14
J gene: TRBJ1-4
CDR3 protein: CASSQTASLYEKLFF

D gene: -
clone size: -
V gene: TRBV27
J gene: TRBJ2-7
CDR3 protein: CASSFGDPLVYEQYF

D gene: -
clone size: -
V gene: TRBV9
J gene: TRBJ1-1
CDR3 protein: CASSPEGQHEAFF

D gene: -
clone size: -
V gene: TRBV5-6
J gene: TRBJ2-4
CDR3 protein: CASSLDEENLAKNIQYF

D gene: TRBD2
clone size: -
V gene: TRBV5-5
J gene: TRBJ2-2
CDR3 protein: CASSLLSSGRAGGELFF

D gene: -
clone size: once
V gene: TRBV20-1
J gene: TRBJ2-7
CDR3 protein: CSARVTYEQYF

D gene: -
clone size: few
V gene: TRBV7-8
J gene: TRBJ1-3
CDR3 protein: CASGGQLGNTIYF

D gene: TRBD2
clone size: -
V gene: TRBV5-1
J gene: TRBJ2-3
CDR3 protein: CASSELAGYTDTQYF

D gene: -
clone size: -
V gene: TRBV9
J gene: TRBJ2-2
CDR3 protein: CASSVEILGETGELFF

D gene: -
clone size: once
V gene: TRBV29-1
J gene: TRBJ1-1
CDR3 protein: CSAMRPNTEAFF

D gene: TRBD1
clone size: -
V gene: TRBV10-2
J gene: TRBJ2-1
CDR3 protein: CASSESLDRVYNEQFF

D gene: -
clone size: -
V gene: TRBV6-1
J gene: TRBJ2-2
CDR3 protein: CASTWTVTGELFF

D gene: TRBD2
clone size: -
V gene: TRBV7-9
J gene: TRBJ2-1
CDR3 protein: CASSLRLAPVIEQFF

D gene: -
clone size: once
V gene: TRBV28
J gene: TRBJ1-2
CDR3 protein: CASSFRHSGYGYTF

D gene: TRBD1
clone size: -
V gene: TRBV5-6
J gene: TRBJ2-7
CDR3 protein: CASSSLQGDRMPYEQYF

D gene: -
clone size: -
V gene: TRBV28
J gene: TRBJ1-3
CDR3 protein: CASTPPFQASGNTIYF

D gene: -
clone size: -
V gene: TRBV9
J gene: TRBJ2-1
CDR3 protein: CASSVAGHHNEQFF

D gene: -
clone size: once
V gene: TRBV7-9
J gene: TRBJ1-2
CDR3 protein: CASSGDGIDGYTF